The 19 T cell receptor beta chains below were found in one sample sequenced in a study of CD8+CD57+ T cells in acquired aplastic anemia. Template material for TCR beta VDJ and CDR3 profiling consisted of genomic DNA. TCRdb called the reads again in MiXCR, with one record for every CDR3 protein. The table lists roughly 260,000 distinct CDR3 sequences, around half of them singletons. The authors sequenced patients whose flow cytometry had shown CD8+CD57+ cell expansion. The material sequenced was sorted CD4+, CD8+, or CD8+CD57+ T cells (not recorded which) from PBMCs. These receptor sequences come from a human donor with aplastic anemia.

The chain recombines TRBV13 with TRBJ2-1; 11 bases align to TRBD2. The ends lost 0 bases at V and 8 bases at J; junction bases unmatched: 6. The CDR3 extends over 16 amino acids. Germline CDR1 and CDR2: PRHDT and FYEKMQ (reference sequence). DNA for the CDR3: TGTGCCAGCAGCTTAGGTGTTAGCGGGAGGGCCTATGAGCAGTTCTTC. It specifies CASSLGVSGRAYEQFF.

This clonotype was counted many times. This chain links TRBV12-3 or TRBV12-4 with TRBJ1-1; 9 bases fit TRBD1. This CDR3 has 15 amino acids. V lost 5 bases, J lost 11 bases, and 15 bases stayed unmatched. The CDR3 DNA sequence: TGTGCCAGCAGTCCGTACCGGGACAGGGCTTTAGCGGCTTTCTTT. This sequence encodes CASSPYRDRALAAFF.

The chain is built from TRBV10-3 and TRBJ2-7; 8 positions match TRBD2. The CDR3 covers 13 residues. Germline V gives CDR1 ENHRY, CDR2 SYGVKD. J was trimmed by 7 bases and V by 8 bases; bases with no gene match: 10. The CDR3 protein is CAIELARGREQYF. The CDR3 DNA follows: TGTGCCATCGAGTTAGCTCGCGGGAGGGAGCAGTACTTC.

This clonotype appeared a few times. Written as DNA, the CDR3 is TGTGCCAGCAGTAGGGGGACAGGGAGGAATGAGCAGTTCTTC. Translating it yields CASSRGTGRNEQFF. The V call is TRBV27, the J call TRBJ2-1; 9 bases are shared with TRBD1. CDR1 and CDR2 from the germline V gene are MNHEY and SMNVEV (reference sequence). V lost 5 bases to trimming and J lost 7 bases; unmatched junction nucleotides: 6. CDR3 length equals 14 residues.

The chain combines TRBV7-9 with TRBJ2-3; 8 positions match TRBD2. Per the germline V gene, CDR1 is SEHNR and CDR2 is FQNEAQ (reference sequence). The CDR3 has 17 amino acids. After removal of 4 bases from V and 1 base from J, the junction contained 10 bases not matched to a gene. In DNA, the CDR3 is TGTGCCAGCAGCTCGCAAAGGACTAGCTATGGCACAGATACGCAGTATTTT. It is translated as CASSSQRTSYGTDTQYF.

The chain joins TRBV7-2 to TRBJ2-7, with TRBD1 matching 7 bases. The V gene end was trimmed by 6 bases and the J gene end by 3 bases; junction bases not matched to a gene: 8. Germline loops: CDR1 SGHTA, CDR2 FQGNSA. The CDR3 covers 14 residues. CDR3 residues: CASSTGGQVYEQYF. The CDR3 DNA follows: TGTGCCAGCAGTACTGGTGGACAGGTCTACGAGCAGTACTTC.

This clonotype was found a few times. The genes are TRBV7-6 and TRBJ2-7, with 7 nucleotides matching TRBD1. Looked up from germline, CDR1 is SGHVS and CDR2 is FNYEAQ. Losses at the gene ends were 1 base for V and 5 bases for J; bases not matched to a gene: 17. CDR3 length: 18 residues. CDR3 in amino acids: CASSLEGPEGGQTDEQYF. CDR3 bases: TGTGCCAGCAGCTTAGAAGGTCCCGAAGGGGGCCAAACCGACGAGCAGTACTTC.

This chain uses TRBV10-3 with TRBJ2-1; the D gene is possibly TRBD1 (5 bases). The CDR3 extends over 16 amino acids. Per the germline V gene, CDR1 is ENHRY and CDR2 is SYGVKD. With 2 bases removed from V and 0 bases from J, the gap between germline ends came to 11 bases. The CDR3 spells CAISEKSGLSYNEQFF. CDR3 sequence (DNA): TGTGCCATCAGTGAGAAATCAGGGCTCTCCTACAATGAGCAGTTCTTC.

This clonotype was seen repeatedly, ten times or more. This sequence joins TRBV29-1 and TRBJ2-7; 9 nucleotides line up with TRBD1. In germline, CDR1 is SQVTM, CDR2 ANQGSEA. The trim removed 2 bases at V and 4 bases at J, leaving 9 bases unmatched. CDR3 length equals 15 residues. DNA for the CDR3: TGCAGCGTTGAAAGAACCGGGACAGGGAATTACGAGCAGTACTTC. Its protein is CSVERTGTGNYEQYF.

The chain couples TRBV25-1 to TRBJ1-1, with D unclear. The CDR3 contains 13 residues. Germline V lookup: CDR1 MGHDK, CDR2 SYGVNS. V was clipped by 3 bases and J by 5 bases, with 10 bases between them. CDR3 region: CASSDRLGTEAFF. The CDR3 DNA reads as TGTGCCAGCAGTGACCGCTTGGGTACTGAAGCTTTCTTT.

Ten or more counts support this clonotype. The J gene is TRBJ1-1, the V gene TRBV6-5; 10 bases map to TRBD1. From germline, CDR1 is MNHEY and CDR2 SVGAGI. J lost 4 bases, V lost 6 bases, and 8 bases had no gene match. The CDR3 has 15 residues. The DNA for the CDR3 is TGTGCCAGCAGGGAGCGACAGGGGGCGAGCACTGAAGCTTTCTTT. This gives the protein CASRERQGASTEAFF.

At least ten counts were recorded for this clonotype. The V call is TRBV29-1, the J call TRBJ2-1, with TRBD2 identical over 7 bases. V dropped 2 bases and J dropped 0; count of bases not matched to a gene: 7. The germline V gene encodes CDR1 SQVTM and CDR2 ANQGSEA. The length of the CDR3 is 16 residues. The CDR3 region has the DNA TGCAGCGTTGAATTGGATGGCGGGAGCTCCTACAATGAGCAGTTCTTC. It is translated as CSVELDGGSSYNEQFF.

This clonotype was seen once. The V call is TRBV6-1, the J call TRBJ1-1; the D is unclear. V dropped 6 bases and J dropped 7 bases, with 15 bases sitting between them. The CDR3 consists of 13 residues. From germline, CDR1 is MNHNS and CDR2 SASEGT. The CDR3 region has the DNA TGTGCCAGCAGGGAGCGGGCGACTAATGAAGCTTTCTTT. This encodes CASRERATNEAFF.

The rearrangement uses TRBV25-1 and TRBJ2-1; 7 nucleotides match TRBD2. Trimming at V came to 5 bases and at J to 6 bases, leaving 4 bases not matched to a gene. CDR3 length: 13 amino acids. Per germline, CDR1 MGHDK and CDR2 SYGVNS. The chain's CDR3 is CASSNPGGNEQFF. In DNA form, the CDR3 reads TGTGCCAGCAGTAATCCGGGGGGCAATGAGCAGTTCTTC.

V gene TRBV6-4 combines with J gene TRBJ1-1; no reliable D call. Germline-derived CDR1 and CDR2 are MRHNA and SNTAGT. The CDR3 runs 13 residues. The V and J ends lost 3 bases and 7 bases respectively, with 12 bases between them. CDR3: CASSEMAPLEAFF. DNA of the CDR3: TGTGCCAGCAGTGAAATGGCTCCCCTTGAAGCTTTCTTT.

The chain joins TRBV7-3 to TRBJ1-2, with D possibly being TRBD1 (5 bases). The ends were cut back, 2 bases at V and 6 bases at J, with 13 bases in the middle. The CDR3 covers 14 residues. Germline CDR1 and CDR2: SGHTA and FQGTGA. The CDR3 nucleotides are TGTGCCAGCAGCTTAGATTGGGACTTAGATGGCTACACCTTC. It is translated as CASSLDWDLDGYTF.

There are many counts of this clonotype. The J gene is TRBJ1-1, the V gene TRBV20-1; the match to TRBD1 covers 7 bases. J was trimmed by 3 bases and V by 1 base; bases with no gene match: 8. This CDR3 is built from 15 residues. In germline, CDR1 is DFQATT, CDR2 SNEGSKA (reference sequence). CDR3 nucleotides: TGCAGTGCTAGAGCGCGTAGGGGGCCGGACACTGAAGCTTTCTTT. Its protein product is CSARARRGPDTEAFF.

This clonotype was seen a single time. Its ends do not fully match the called genes, so a read error is possible. The chain couples TRBV6-5 to TRBJ1-1; D may be TRBD1 (6 bases). Germline loops: CDR1 MNHEY, CDR2 SVGAGI. This CDR3 is 14 amino acids long. CDR3 coding DNA: TGTACCAGCAGTTACGCAGGGGCCGGCCGTGAAGCTTTCTTT. Its translation is CTSSYAGAGREAFF.

The V and J genes are TRBV7-2 and TRBJ1-6, with a tentative D call TRBD1 (6 bases). Germline lookup yields CDR1 SGHTA and CDR2 FQGNSA. This CDR3 is 21 amino acids long. With 1 base removed from V and 12 bases from J, the gap between germline ends came to 34 bases. CDR3 amino acids: CASSLGTSGGAARAGSGPLHF. The CDR3 DNA is TGTGCCAGCAGCTTAGGGACTAGCGGGGGGGCAGCTAGGGCCGGTTCGGGACCCCTCCACTTT.